This T cell receptor beta chain was identified in a study of CD8 T cells in ankylosing spondylitis (dated by TCRdb to the late 2010s). Looking at the study overall: To find TCR variants linked to disease, the study profiled T cell receptor beta repertoires in ankylosing spondylitis patients and healthy donors. The whole study cohort included 90 to 120 healthy donors and over 20 ankylosing spondylitis patients. Samples of peripheral blood were taken, and for ankylosing spondylitis patients, synovial fluid was collected as well.

On this clonotype: Its target antigen remains unknown. Per-nucleotide qualities are absent, and no much larger clonotype sits a single base away.

Instrument on record: Illumina HiSeq 2500. Quantitative 5'-RACE with molecular barcodes was the method used to prepare the TCR beta libraries. Per the authors' processing: To identify disease-linked TCR variants, a new computational method was used, one built on a probabilistic model of VDJ rearrangement. TCRdb took the public reads, trimmed them with fastp at Q25, ran MiXCR for clone calling and kept in-frame beta chains. Identical CDR3 proteins give one entry, which carries the most common genes and DNA. None of the V and J calls come from the authors' own analysis; TCRdb made them. The sample table holds roughly 240,000 distinct CDR3 sequences, of which over 30% were seen once. The top ten clones comprise about 4.2% of the sample. What the work shows at the level of the full study, not this receptor alone: A TCR beta motif of several highly homologous amino acid variants appeared characteristic of blood from ankylosing spondylitis patients. According to the report, matched synovial fluid samples from ankylosing spondylitis patients were significantly enriched for the disease-linked clones. The disease-linked clones had a CD8+ phenotype and were found at relatively low frequencies in peripheral blood. Some of the motif variants had been reported before in the synovial fluid and blood of reactive arthritis patients, a finding that suggests common disease-initiation mechanisms.

The germline V gene gives CDR1 as ENHRY and CDR2 as SYGVKD. Trimming at the junction amounts to 3 bases on V and 3 bases on J, and the germline ends lie 8 bases apart. The CDR3 goes from the cysteine to the phenylalanine over 14 residues. The sequence is cut down to CDR3 DNA, 42 bases in frame from base 1. The V gene is TRBV10-3 and the J gene is TRBJ1-4; possibly the D gene is TRBD1, per 5 matching bases. The source material was blood, either unsorted or a sorted T cell fraction (not recorded which). This TCR was sampled from a male donor with ankylosing spondylitis or in good health (not recorded which). CDR3 sequence: CAISDRDPNEKLFF. DNA sequence: TGTGCCATCAGTGACCGGGACCCTAATGAAAAACTGTTTTTT.